This T cell receptor (beta chain) was recorded in a study of shared clonotypes between healthy human individuals. Study results and caveats: Naive CD4 clonotype sharing across a few donors was around 5%. Blood was the sole source, and tissue repertoires probably differ.

This clone appeared once. The antigen remains undetermined. Sequenced by immunoSEQ multiplex PCR; TCRdb stores in-frame clones only, minus some. This sample has approximately 810,000 clones; 85% to 95% occur once, and the top ten carry 24%. Germline-derived CDR1 and CDR2 are SGHNT and YYREEE (reference sequence). This CDR3 region has 15 residues. The trim removed 4 bases at V and 3 bases at J, leaving 2 bases unmatched. Positive CCR7 selection of CD45RO-negative cells yielded the naive CD8 cells, and terminally differentiated effector memory CD45RA+ cells were excluded. Nashville, Tennessee was home to all donors, each a Caucasian adult.

The chain combines TRBV5-4 with TRBJ2-5; 14 nucleotides match TRBD2. What was sequenced was naive CD8+ T cells sorted from blood. The receptor's source is a man aged 30-40 years in good health. CDR3 nucleotide sequence: TGTGCCAGCAGCGGGACTAGCGGGAGCAAAGAGACCCAGTACTTC. The encoded protein is CASSGTSGSKETQYF.